The clone carrying this T cell receptor (beta chain) occurred a few times. Its antigen remains unknown. The data are from a study of T cells in Graves' hyperthyroidism and ophthalmopathy. The study's findings and limits: A 13 V-J signature model discriminated ophthalmopathy versus stable hyperthyroidism. Blood held most thyroid clonotypes expanded above 0.001 frequency.

RNA transcripts yielded amplified TCR beta CDR3 regions. RT-PCR in the first round (using the HTBI primer set) targeted the TCR CDR3. TCRdb called the multiplex PCR reads again in MiXCR, with one record for every CDR3 protein. The sample has 250,000 to 300,000 distinct CDR3 sequences, 12% to 15% seen once; the top ten hold roughly 7.9%. When ophthalmopathy did not progress within 18 months, Graves' hyperthyroidism was considered stable. Based on clinical symptoms, serum thyroxine and TRAb, thyroid ultrasound and orbital computed tomography, diagnoses were reached. This CDR3 contains 14 residues. The germline V gene encodes CDR1 SEHNR and CDR2 FQNEAQ (reference sequence). Trimming took off 4 bases at V and 6 bases at J, with 16 bases between the two ends.

The V call is TRBV7-9, the J call TRBJ2-7; D call uncertain. The receptor was derived from a woman aged 40 to 55 with Graves' hyperthyroidism. Sequenced input: blood. CDR3 coding DNA: TGTGCCAGCAGCTCCACCGGCCATGTGGGCGAGCAGTACTTC. This codes for CASSSTGHVGEQYF.